This is a list of T cell receptor beta chains from one sample in a study of blood T cell repertoires in COVID-19. Some clones are missing from TCRdb's copy, which holds only in-frame ones; the method was immunoSEQ multiplex PCR. Among 70,000 to 95,000 clones listed, 89% were seen once. The sample was peripheral blood. Every receptor here comes from a woman of 80 years or more with active COVID-19. Both conserved end residues are part of each CDR3. The order of the fields is clone size, J gene, V gene, D gene, CDR3 DNA, CDR3 protein. The D gene is left open where the match is weak. Some rows have no size entry. The others give once, few or many, or a class for an expanded clone.

clone size: .
J gene: TRBJ2-7
V gene: TRBV19
D gene: TRBD2
CDR3 DNA: TGTGCCAGTAGTATAGATACCTCGGGGGGTTACGAGCAGTACTTC
CDR3 protein: CASSIDTSGGYEQYF

clone size: .
J gene: TRBJ2-1
V gene: TRBV18
D gene: TRBD2
CDR3 DNA: TGTGCCAGCTCACCATTCCGACTAGCGGGAAACAATGAGCAGTTCTTC
CDR3 protein: CASSPFRLAGNNEQFF

clone size: .
J gene: TRBJ1-1
V gene: TRBV2
D gene: TRBD1
CDR3 DNA: TGTGCCAGCAGTGGGGGACAGGGGGCCACTGAAGCTTTCTTT
CDR3 protein: CASSGGQGATEAFF

clone size: .
J gene: TRBJ2-1
V gene: TRBV28
D gene: TRBD2
CDR3 DNA: TGTGCCAGCAGGACAACTAGCGAACTCTCCTACAATGAGCAGTTCTTC
CDR3 protein: CASRTTSELSYNEQFF

clone size: .
J gene: TRBJ2-7
V gene: TRBV14
D gene: .
CDR3 DNA: TGTGCCAGCAGCCAAGGACCGGCAGGATCCTACGAGCAGTACTTC
CDR3 protein: CASSQGPAGSYEQYF

clone size: .
J gene: TRBJ2-1
V gene: TRBV12-3/TRBV12-4
D gene: .
CDR3 DNA: TGTGCCAGCAGAAAACTAGAATCCAATGAGCAGTTCTTC
CDR3 protein: CASRKLESNEQFF

clone size: .
J gene: TRBJ2-1
V gene: TRBV6-2/TRBV6-3
D gene: .
CDR3 DNA: TGTGCCAGCAGTTCACGACAATACAATGAGCAGTTCTTC
CDR3 protein: CASSSRQYNEQFF

clone size: .
J gene: TRBJ2-3
V gene: TRBV6-2/TRBV6-3
D gene: TRBD2
CDR3 DNA: TGTGCCAGCAGTGGAGGACTAGCGGGAGTTACAGATACGCAGTATTTT
CDR3 protein: CASSGGLAGVTDTQYF

clone size: .
J gene: TRBJ1-1
V gene: TRBV15
D gene: TRBD1
CDR3 DNA: TGTGCCACCAGCACAAGGGACAGGGGGGACACTGAAGCTTTCTTT
CDR3 protein: CATSTRDRGDTEAFF

clone size: .
J gene: TRBJ2-7
V gene: TRBV15
D gene: TRBD2
CDR3 DNA: TGTGCCACCGGGAGGGACGACCTCTACGAGCAGTACTTC
CDR3 protein: CATGRDDLYEQYF

clone size: .
J gene: TRBJ1-1
V gene: TRBV7-3
D gene: TRBD1
CDR3 DNA: TGTGCCAGCAGCTGGACAGGGACCACTGAAGCTTTCTTT
CDR3 protein: CASSWTGTTEAFF

clone size: once
J gene: TRBJ2-1
V gene: TRBV24-1
D gene: TRBD1
CDR3 DNA: TGTGCCACCAAGACAGGGACGAATGAGCAGTTCTTC
CDR3 protein: CATKTGTNEQFF

clone size: few
J gene: TRBJ1-3
V gene: TRBV18
D gene: .
CDR3 DNA: TGTGCCAGCTCACCACCGAGCAACACCATATATTTT
CDR3 protein: CASSPPSNTIYF

clone size: .
J gene: TRBJ2-2
V gene: TRBV7-9
D gene: TRBD1
CDR3 DNA: TGTGCCAGCAGCTTCACTGGACAGGTCGTCGGGGAGCTGTTTTTT
CDR3 protein: CASSFTGQVVGELFF

clone size: .
J gene: TRBJ2-7
V gene: TRBV9
D gene: .
CDR3 DNA: TGTGCCAGCAGCCCAACCCATGGACAGAGTTCCTACGAGCAGTACTTC
CDR3 protein: CASSPTHGQSSYEQYF

clone size: .
J gene: TRBJ2-1
V gene: TRBV18
D gene: .
CDR3 DNA: TGTGCCAGCTCACCAAGAGGGACAACCTACAATGAGCAGTTCTTC
CDR3 protein: CASSPRGTTYNEQFF

clone size: .
J gene: TRBJ2-2
V gene: TRBV18
D gene: .
CDR3 DNA: TGTGCCAGCTCATCGGACTTGCGCCGGGAGCTGTTTTTT
CDR3 protein: CASSSDLRRELFF

clone size: .
J gene: TRBJ2-7
V gene: TRBV18
D gene: TRBD1
CDR3 DNA: TGTGCCAGCTTAGAGACAGGGGACGAGCAGTACTTC
CDR3 protein: CASLETGDEQYF

clone size: .
J gene: TRBJ2-7
V gene: TRBV7-9
D gene: TRBD2
CDR3 DNA: TGTGCCAGCAGCCCGGGACTAGCGGGGGCGTACGAGCAGTACTTC
CDR3 protein: CASSPGLAGAYEQYF

clone size: .
J gene: TRBJ1-4
V gene: TRBV25-1
D gene: .
CDR3 DNA: TGTGCCAGCAGTGTTGGGGGCACAAGGGTGGAAAAACTGTTTTTT
CDR3 protein: CASSVGGTRVEKLFF

clone size: .
J gene: TRBJ1-5
V gene: TRBV12-3/TRBV12-4
D gene: .
CDR3 DNA: TGTGCCAGCAGTACCGACCAGGCCCAGCCCCAGCATTTT
CDR3 protein: CASSTDQAQPQHF

clone size: once
J gene: TRBJ1-3
V gene: TRBV5-1
D gene: .
CDR3 DNA: TGCGCCAGCAGCTTGGTCGCAGGGCTAGGTCCCAGCTCTGGAAACACCATATATTTT
CDR3 protein: CASSLVAGLGPSSGNTIYF

clone size: .
J gene: TRBJ2-2
V gene: TRBV28
D gene: .
CDR3 DNA: TGTGCCAGCACTATCTCTCAGGGAAGTCGGACCGGGGAGCTGTTTTTT
CDR3 protein: CASTISQGSRTGELFF

clone size: few
J gene: TRBJ2-7
V gene: TRBV3-1/TRBV3-2
D gene: .
CDR3 DNA: TGTGCCAGCAGCCAATTCTTGGGCAGTACCTACGAGCAGTACTTC
CDR3 protein: CASSQFLGSTYEQYF

clone size: .
J gene: TRBJ2-7
V gene: TRBV5-1
D gene: TRBD2
CDR3 DNA: TGCGCCAGCAGCTTGGGCGGGGGGGGAGTCAACGAGCAGTACTTC
CDR3 protein: CASSLGGGGVNEQYF

clone size: .
J gene: TRBJ1-2
V gene: TRBV28
D gene: .
CDR3 DNA: TGTGCCAGCAGCGGACAAACGACGAATGGCTACACCTTC
CDR3 protein: CASSGQTTNGYTF

clone size: .
J gene: TRBJ2-7
V gene: TRBV15
D gene: TRBD1
CDR3 DNA: TGTGCCACCAGCTCCCGGGACAGCGTTTCGACTCGGTACTTC
CDR3 protein: CATSSRDSVSTRYF

clone size: .
J gene: TRBJ1-1
V gene: TRBV9
D gene: .
CDR3 DNA: TGTGCCAGCAGCGTAGGTACAGGTGGGGACACTGAAGCTTTCTTT
CDR3 protein: CASSVGTGGDTEAFF

clone size: .
J gene: TRBJ2-5
V gene: TRBV6-2/TRBV6-3
D gene: TRBD2
CDR3 DNA: TGTGCCAGCAGCAGGGACTACCGCCCTCGGGAGACCCAGTACTTC
CDR3 protein: CASSRDYRPRETQYF

clone size: .
J gene: TRBJ2-1
V gene: TRBV6-6
D gene: TRBD2
CDR3 DNA: TGTGCCAGCAGTTACCGGGGGGAATACAATGAGCAGTTCTTC
CDR3 protein: CASSYRGEYNEQFF

clone size: .
J gene: TRBJ2-1
V gene: TRBV27
D gene: .
CDR3 DNA: TGTGCCAGCCGTTCGGGACTCCTTTACAATGAGCAGTTCTTC
CDR3 protein: CASRSGLLYNEQFF

clone size: .
J gene: TRBJ2-2
V gene: TRBV5-4
D gene: .
CDR3 DNA: TGTGCCAGCAGCTTGGTTGGTAGCGGGAACACCGGGGAGCTGTTTTTT
CDR3 protein: CASSLVGSGNTGELFF

clone size: .
J gene: TRBJ2-7
V gene: TRBV28
D gene: .
CDR3 DNA: TGTGCCAGCAGTTTAACTCCCCTCTACGAGCAGTACTTC
CDR3 protein: CASSLTPLYEQYF

clone size: few
J gene: TRBJ2-1
V gene: TRBV5-1
D gene: .
CDR3 DNA: TGCGCCAGCAGCTCCCGGGGCAATGAGCAGTTCTTC
CDR3 protein: CASSSRGNEQFF

clone size: .
J gene: TRBJ2-1
V gene: TRBV9
D gene: TRBD1
CDR3 DNA: TGTGCCAGCAGCGTAAGGGGACAGTTGGATGAGCAGTTCTTC
CDR3 protein: CASSVRGQLDEQFF

clone size: .
J gene: TRBJ2-5
V gene: TRBV29-1
D gene: .
CDR3 DNA: TGCAGCGTTGGAGGTCGGCAAGAGACCCAGTACTTC
CDR3 protein: CSVGGRQETQYF

clone size: once
J gene: TRBJ2-4
V gene: TRBV19
D gene: .
CDR3 DNA: TGTGCCAGTAGACAGACCTTAGCCAAAAACATTCAGTACTTC
CDR3 protein: CASRQTLAKNIQYF

clone size: .
J gene: TRBJ2-1
V gene: TRBV7-3
D gene: TRBD2
CDR3 DNA: TGTGCCAGCAAGGGGAGGGCAGCCTACAATGAGCAGTTCTTC
CDR3 protein: CASKGRAAYNEQFF

clone size: .
J gene: TRBJ2-5
V gene: TRBV28
D gene: TRBD2
CDR3 DNA: TGTGCCAGCAGCCTCCAACTCGGGGAGGGAGAGACCCAGTACTTC
CDR3 protein: CASSLQLGEGETQYF

clone size: .
J gene: TRBJ2-5
V gene: TRBV7-9
D gene: .
CDR3 DNA: TGTGCCAGCAGCTTAGCGACCCCGGGTTTCAAGGAGACCCAGTACTTC
CDR3 protein: CASSLATPGFKETQYF

clone size: once
J gene: TRBJ2-2
V gene: TRBV27
D gene: .
CDR3 DNA: TGTGCCAGCAGTTCCCTCGGCACCGGGGAGCTGTTTTTT
CDR3 protein: CASSSLGTGELFF

clone size: .
J gene: TRBJ2-7
V gene: TRBV7-8
D gene: .
CDR3 DNA: TGTGCCAGCAGCTTAGCGTTATACGAGCAGTACTTC
CDR3 protein: CASSLALYEQYF

clone size: .
J gene: TRBJ1-1
V gene: TRBV28
D gene: .
CDR3 DNA: TGTGCCAGCAGATTTGGAGCGGTCACTGAAGCTTTCTTT
CDR3 protein: CASRFGAVTEAFF

clone size: .
J gene: TRBJ1-2
V gene: TRBV6-6
D gene: .
CDR3 DNA: TGTGCCAGCAGTTACTCCGGGACATTCTATGGCTACACCTTC
CDR3 protein: CASSYSGTFYGYTF

clone size: .
J gene: TRBJ2-5
V gene: TRBV10-3
D gene: TRBD1
CDR3 DNA: TGTGCCATCAGTGAAGGACAGGGGCTCCAAGAGACCCAGTACTTC
CDR3 protein: CAISEGQGLQETQYF

clone size: .
J gene: TRBJ2-7
V gene: TRBV28
D gene: TRBD2
CDR3 DNA: TGTGCCAGCAGGCCTAGCGGGAGGTCCTACGAGCAGTACTTC
CDR3 protein: CASRPSGRSYEQYF

clone size: .
J gene: TRBJ1-4
V gene: TRBV6-2/TRBV6-3
D gene: TRBD1
CDR3 DNA: TGTGCCAGCAGTTATCTAACAGGGGGTGGCAATGAAAAACTGTTTTTT
CDR3 protein: CASSYLTGGGNEKLFF

clone size: .
J gene: TRBJ2-7
V gene: TRBV3-1/TRBV3-2
D gene: .
CDR3 DNA: TGTGCCAGCAGCCAAGGAGGAGTGGGTCAGGGGTCCCACGAGCAGTACTTC
CDR3 protein: CASSQGGVGQGSHEQYF

clone size: .
J gene: TRBJ1-1
V gene: TRBV5-1
D gene: TRBD1
CDR3 DNA: TGCGCCAGCAGCGTCGACAGGGTCGAGAACACTGAAGCTTTCTTT
CDR3 protein: CASSVDRVENTEAFF